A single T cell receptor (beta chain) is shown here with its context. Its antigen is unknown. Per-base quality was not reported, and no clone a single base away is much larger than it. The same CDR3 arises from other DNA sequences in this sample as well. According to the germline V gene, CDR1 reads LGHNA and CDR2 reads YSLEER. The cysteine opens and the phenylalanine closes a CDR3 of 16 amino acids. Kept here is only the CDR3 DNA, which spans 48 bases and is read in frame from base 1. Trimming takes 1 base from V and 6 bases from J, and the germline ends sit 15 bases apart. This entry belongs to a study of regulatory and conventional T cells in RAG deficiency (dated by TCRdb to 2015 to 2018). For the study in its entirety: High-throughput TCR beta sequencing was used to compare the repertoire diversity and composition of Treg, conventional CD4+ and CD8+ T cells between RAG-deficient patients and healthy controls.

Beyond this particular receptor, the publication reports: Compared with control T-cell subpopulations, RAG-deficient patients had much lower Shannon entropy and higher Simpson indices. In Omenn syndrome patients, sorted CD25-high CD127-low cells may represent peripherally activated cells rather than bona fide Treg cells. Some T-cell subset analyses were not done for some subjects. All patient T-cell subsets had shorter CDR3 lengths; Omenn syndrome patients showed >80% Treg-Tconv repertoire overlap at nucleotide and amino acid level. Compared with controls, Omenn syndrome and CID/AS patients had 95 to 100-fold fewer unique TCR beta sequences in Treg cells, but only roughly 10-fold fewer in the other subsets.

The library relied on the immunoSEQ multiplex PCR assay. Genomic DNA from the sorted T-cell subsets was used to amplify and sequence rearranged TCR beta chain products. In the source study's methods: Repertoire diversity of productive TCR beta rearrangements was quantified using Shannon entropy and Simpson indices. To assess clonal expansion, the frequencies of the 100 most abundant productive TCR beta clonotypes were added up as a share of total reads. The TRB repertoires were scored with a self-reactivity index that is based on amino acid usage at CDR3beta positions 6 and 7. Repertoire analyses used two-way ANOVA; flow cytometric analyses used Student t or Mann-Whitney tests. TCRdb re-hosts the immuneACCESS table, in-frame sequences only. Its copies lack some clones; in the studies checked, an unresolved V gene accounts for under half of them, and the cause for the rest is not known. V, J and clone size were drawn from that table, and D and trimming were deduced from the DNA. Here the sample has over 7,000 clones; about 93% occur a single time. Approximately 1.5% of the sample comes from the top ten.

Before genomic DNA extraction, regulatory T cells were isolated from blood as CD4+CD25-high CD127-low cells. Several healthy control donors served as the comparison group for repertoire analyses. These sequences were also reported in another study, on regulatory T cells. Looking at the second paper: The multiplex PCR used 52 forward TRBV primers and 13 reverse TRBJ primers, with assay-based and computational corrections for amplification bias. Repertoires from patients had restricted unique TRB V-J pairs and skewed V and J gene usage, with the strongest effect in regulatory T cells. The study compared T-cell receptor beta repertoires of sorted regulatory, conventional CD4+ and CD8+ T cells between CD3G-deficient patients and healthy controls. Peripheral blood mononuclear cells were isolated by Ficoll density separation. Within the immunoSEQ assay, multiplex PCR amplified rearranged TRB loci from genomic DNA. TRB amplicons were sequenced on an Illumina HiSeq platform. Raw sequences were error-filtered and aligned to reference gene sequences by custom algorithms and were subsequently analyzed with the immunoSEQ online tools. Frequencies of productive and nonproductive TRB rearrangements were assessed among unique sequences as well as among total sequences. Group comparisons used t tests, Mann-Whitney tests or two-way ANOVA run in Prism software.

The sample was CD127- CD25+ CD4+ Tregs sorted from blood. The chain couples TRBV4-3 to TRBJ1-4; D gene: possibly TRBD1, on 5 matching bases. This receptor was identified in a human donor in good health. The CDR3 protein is CASSQGSVRVYEKLFF. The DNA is TGCGCCAGCAGCCAAGGGAGCGTCAGGGTATATGAAAAACTGTTTTTT.